The clone carrying this TCR beta chain has a single count. As yet, its antigen is unknown. The data stem from a study of CD8 T cells in ankylosing spondylitis. Library preparation for TCR beta used quantitative 5'-RACE with molecular barcodes. TCRdb independently ran MiXCR on the 5' RACE reads; one entry per CDR3 protein. The sample shows around 140,000 distinct CDR3 sequences, roughly a sixth of them seen only once. CDR1 is SNHLY, CDR2 FYNNEI, per germline. The CDR3 is 15 residues long. V lost 8 bases to trimming and J lost 0 bases; unmatched junction nucleotides: 9. The study, taken as a whole, reports: It appeared that ankylosing spondylitis blood was characterized by a TCR beta motif of about 8 highly homologous variants. Significant enrichment of disease-linked clones was reportedly seen in matched ankylosing spondylitis synovial fluid.

The sequencing sample was made of blood, either unsorted or a sorted T cell fraction (not recorded which). This chain uses TRBV2 with TRBJ2-5, with TRBD1 matching 7 bases. The TCR originated in a male donor with ankylosing spondylitis. For the CDR3, the DNA is TGTGCCAGCTTAATGGGACAGATGTACCAAGAGACCCAGTACTTC. This translates into CASLMGQMYQETQYF.